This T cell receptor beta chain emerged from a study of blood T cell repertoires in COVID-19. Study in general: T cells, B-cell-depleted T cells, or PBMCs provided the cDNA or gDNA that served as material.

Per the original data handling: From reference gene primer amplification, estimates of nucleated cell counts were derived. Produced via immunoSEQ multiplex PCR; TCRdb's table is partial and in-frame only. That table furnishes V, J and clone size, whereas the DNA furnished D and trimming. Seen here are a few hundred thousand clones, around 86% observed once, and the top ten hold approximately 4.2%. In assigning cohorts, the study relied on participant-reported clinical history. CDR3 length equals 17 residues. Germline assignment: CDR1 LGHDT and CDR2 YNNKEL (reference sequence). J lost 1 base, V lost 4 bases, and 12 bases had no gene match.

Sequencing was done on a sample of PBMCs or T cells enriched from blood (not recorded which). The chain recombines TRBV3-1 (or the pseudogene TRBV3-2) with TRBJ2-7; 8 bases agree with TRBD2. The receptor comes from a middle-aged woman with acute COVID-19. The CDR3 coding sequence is TGTGCCAGCAGCCCCGGTTGGTCGGTAGCGGGATCCTACGAGCAGTACTTC. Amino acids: CASSPGWSVAGSYEQYF.